This T cell receptor (beta chain) was captured by sequencing in a study of technical replicates of blood from several donors. Profiling relied on immunoSEQ multiplex PCR, and the TCRdb table lists in-frame clones only, not all of them. The profile shows tens of thousands of clones, 96% of them singletons. The CDR3 spans 15 residues. The trim removed 3 bases at V and 4 bases at J, leaving 9 bases unmatched. Germline V CDR1 and CDR2: SGDLS, YYNGEE. This TCR came from a human donor in good health. The V and J genes are TRBV9 and TRBJ1-1; TRBD1 matches 7 bases. Sequenced sample: T cells isolated from PBMCs. The CDR3 sequence: CASSAVTGMSTEAFF. The CDR3 DNA sequence: TGTGCCAGCAGCGCAGTGACAGGGATGAGCACTGAAGCTTTCTTT. Variable domain in full (rest from reference TRBV9 and TRBJ1-1): DSGVTQTPKHLITATGQRVTLRCSPRSGDLSVYWYQQSLDQGLQFLIQYYNGEERAKGNILERFSAQQFPDLHSELNLSSLELGDSALYFCASSAVTGMSTEAFFGQGTRLTVV.